These T cell receptor beta chains were read from a single sample in a study of tumor-infiltrating lymphocytes in primary liver carcinoma. TCRdb re-called the multiplex PCR reads through MiXCR, storing one row per CDR3 protein. The data hold tens of thousands of distinct CDR3 sequences, with roughly two thirds observed a single time. Sequenced: liver tumor tissue from sampling region 4. The receptors were sampled from a man aged 40-55 years with primary liver carcinoma and hepatitis B virus infection. CDR3s include the opening cysteine and the closing phenylalanine or tryptophan. Each record gives: V gene, D gene, clone size, J gene, CDR3 protein, CDR3 DNA. D genes are given only for firm matches. The listing skips clone size in some rows; elsewhere it reads once, few, many or a size class.

v_gene: TRBV5-6; d_gene: NA; abundance: many; j_gene: TRBJ1-1; CDR3aa: CASSLWGEGTEAFF; CDR3nt: TGTGCCAGCAGCCTTTGGGGGGAAGGCACTGAAGCTTTCTTT
v_gene: TRBV5-4; d_gene: TRBD2; abundance: NA; j_gene: TRBJ2-1; CDR3aa: CASSSGLVGVYNEQSF; CDR3nt: TGTGCCAGCAGCTCGGGACTAGTGGGAGTCTATAATGAGCAGTCCTTC
v_gene: TRBV12-3/TRBV12-4; d_gene: NA; abundance: once; j_gene: TRBJ2-7; CDR3aa: CASNPTGATYEQYF; CDR3nt: TGTGCCAGCAACCCCACAGGAGCGACCTACGAGCAGTACTTC
v_gene: TRBV11-2; d_gene: NA; abundance: few; j_gene: TRBJ1-4; CDR3aa: CASSLDPTGVEKLSF; CDR3nt: TGTGCCAGCAGCTTAGACCCGACAGGTGTTGAAAAACTGTCTTTT
v_gene: TRBV10-3; d_gene: TRBD2; abundance: NA; j_gene: TRBJ2-7; CDR3aa: CTITKRSGLAGGFFYEQYF; CDR3nt: TGTACCATCACCAAACGATCGGGACTAGCAGGAGGGTTCTTCTACGAGCAGTACTTC
v_gene: TRBV28; d_gene: NA; abundance: NA; j_gene: TRBJ1-2; CDR3aa: CASSRDRSGYTF; CDR3nt: TGTGCCAGCAGTAGGGACCGTAGTGGCTACACCTTC
v_gene: TRBV16; d_gene: NA; abundance: many; j_gene: TRBJ1-1; CDR3aa: CASSQSGQNTEAFF; CDR3nt: TGTGCCAGCAGCCAATCTGGCCAAAACACTGAAGCTTTCTTT
v_gene: TRBV10-3; d_gene: TRBD2; abundance: NA; j_gene: TRBJ2-1; CDR3aa: CAIPAGTSGSLGAYNEQFF; CDR3nt: TGTGCCATCCCCGCGGGGACTAGCGGTTCCCTGGGGGCCTACAATGAGCAGTTCTTC
v_gene: TRBV11-2; d_gene: NA; abundance: NA; j_gene: TRBJ2-5; CDR3aa: CANSFERNHRETQYF; CDR3nt: TGTGCCAACAGCTTCGAGCGGAATCACAGGGAGACCCAGTACTTC
v_gene: TRBV29-1; d_gene: NA; abundance: NA; j_gene: TRBJ2-5; CDR3aa: CSIRDSPRETQYF; CDR3nt: TGCAGCATTCGGGACAGTCCTCGGGAGACCCAGTATTTC
v_gene: TRBV5-4; d_gene: NA; abundance: many; j_gene: TRBJ2-3; CDR3aa: CASSIQGVRADTQYF; CDR3nt: TGTGCCAGCAGCATTCAGGGAGTAAGGGCAGATACGCAGTATTTT
v_gene: TRBV7-6; d_gene: NA; abundance: many; j_gene: TRBJ2-7; CDR3aa: CASSSNQGYEQYF; CDR3nt: TGTGCCAGCAGCTCAAACCAGGGCTACGAGCAGTACTTC
v_gene: TRBV10-1; d_gene: NA; abundance: NA; j_gene: TRBJ2-3; CDR3aa: CASTERKSSSTDTQYF; CDR3nt: TGCGCCAGCACTGAGAGGAAGAGCTCTAGCACAGATACGCAGTATTTT
v_gene: TRBV29-1; d_gene: NA; abundance: NA; j_gene: TRBJ2-5; CDR3aa: CSGIEGTGETQYF; CDR3nt: TGTAGCGGCATAGAGGGGACGGGAGAGACCCAGTACTTC
v_gene: TRBV5-5; d_gene: TRBD1; abundance: few; j_gene: TRBJ2-1; CDR3aa: CARSPGQGSYNERFF; CDR3nt: TGTGCCAGGAGCCCTGGACAGGGTTCCTACAATGAGCGCTTCTTC
v_gene: TRBV6-6; d_gene: NA; abundance: NA; j_gene: TRBJ2-2; CDR3aa: CASKIGLEGVERGTGEQFF; CDR3nt: TGTGCCAGCAAAATAGGGCTAGAGGGAGTGGAGAGAGGCACCGGGGAGCAGTTTTTT
v_gene: TRBV7-6; d_gene: TRBD2; abundance: NA; j_gene: TRBJ2-1; CDR3aa: CARSFLAGGTYNEQFF; CDR3nt: TGTGCCAGGAGCTTCTTAGCGGGAGGGACCTACAATGAGCAGTTCTTC
v_gene: TRBV6-2/TRBV6-3; d_gene: NA; abundance: NA; j_gene: TRBJ2-7; CDR3aa: CVSRAIYEQHF; CDR3nt: TGTGTCAGCAGGGCTATCTACGAGCAGCACTTC
v_gene: TRBV4-1; d_gene: NA; abundance: NA; j_gene: TRBJ2-5; CDR3aa: CASNQDSLTQYF; CDR3nt: TGCGCCAGCAACCAAGATTCCCTGACCCAGTACTTC
v_gene: TRBV7-8; d_gene: NA; abundance: NA; j_gene: TRBJ2-3; CDR3aa: CASLGVDEDTQYF; CDR3nt: TGTGCCAGCTTGGGGGTAGATGAGGATACGCAGTATTTT